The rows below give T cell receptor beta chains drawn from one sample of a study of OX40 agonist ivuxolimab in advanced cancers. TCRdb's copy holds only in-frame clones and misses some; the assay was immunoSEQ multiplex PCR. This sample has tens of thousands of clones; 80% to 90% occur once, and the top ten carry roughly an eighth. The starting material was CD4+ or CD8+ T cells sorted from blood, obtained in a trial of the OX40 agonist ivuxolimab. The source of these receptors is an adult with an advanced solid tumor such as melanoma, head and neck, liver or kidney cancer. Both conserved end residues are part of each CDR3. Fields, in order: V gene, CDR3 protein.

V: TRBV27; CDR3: CASSLSSGRSLQETQYF
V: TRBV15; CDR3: CATSRDGRQGMILYEQYF
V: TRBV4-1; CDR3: CASSQDLGVVPNGYTF
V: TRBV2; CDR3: CARSERRGGNYGYTF
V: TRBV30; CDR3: CAWSDELGQGNYEQYF
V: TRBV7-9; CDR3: CASSLDAGGDNEQFF
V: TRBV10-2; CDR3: CASGAYEQYF
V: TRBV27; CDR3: CASSFLREGVNEQFF
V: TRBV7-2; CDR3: CASSTHDRGAQHF
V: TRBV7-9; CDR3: CASRNLETQYF
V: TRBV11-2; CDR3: CASRAGRGQGYTF
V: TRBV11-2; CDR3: CASSPLVAGANVLTF
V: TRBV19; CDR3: CASQPAGPYNEQFF
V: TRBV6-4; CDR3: CASRPTLATLDTQYF
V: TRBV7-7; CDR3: CASSSSASGRADTQYF
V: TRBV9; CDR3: CASSPRLEEQFF
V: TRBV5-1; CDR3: CASSLDIYEQYF
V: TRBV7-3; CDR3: CASSLNGGDYNEQFF
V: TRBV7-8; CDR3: CASSLVNPQETQYF
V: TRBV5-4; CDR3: CASRPGTESSYEQYF
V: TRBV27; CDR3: CASSFGVDAEAFF
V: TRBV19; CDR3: CASRGGSAVEQFF
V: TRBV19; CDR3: CASSMGQGDGYTF